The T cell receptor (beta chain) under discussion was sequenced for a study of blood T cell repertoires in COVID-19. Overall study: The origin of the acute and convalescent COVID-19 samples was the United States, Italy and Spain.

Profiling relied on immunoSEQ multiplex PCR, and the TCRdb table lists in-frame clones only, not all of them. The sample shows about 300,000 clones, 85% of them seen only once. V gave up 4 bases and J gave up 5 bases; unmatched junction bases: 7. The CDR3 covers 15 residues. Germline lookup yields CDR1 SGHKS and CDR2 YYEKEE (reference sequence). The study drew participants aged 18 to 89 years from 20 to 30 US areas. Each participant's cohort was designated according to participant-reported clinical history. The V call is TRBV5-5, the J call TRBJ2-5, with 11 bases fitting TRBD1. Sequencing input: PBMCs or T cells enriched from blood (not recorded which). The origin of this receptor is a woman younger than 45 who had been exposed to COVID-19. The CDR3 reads CASSEGTGGFETQYF. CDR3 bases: TGTGCCAGCAGCGAAGGGACAGGGGGGTTTGAGACCCAGTACTTC.